These 29 T cell receptor beta chains originate from one sample sequenced in a study of blood T cell repertoires in COVID-19. The repertoire was sequenced with immunoSEQ multiplex PCR; TCRdb's copy has only in-frame clones and lacks some. The data show tens of thousands of clones, with 85% seen just once and 5% to 6.5% held by the top ten. The sequenced sample was peripheral blood. These receptors were taken from a man aged 50 to 60 with active COVID-19.

The rearrangement joins TRBV2 to TRBJ1-1; possibly TRBD1 for D (5 bases). The CDR3 extends over 14 amino acids. Trimming removed 2 bases from V and 4 bases from J, with 11 bases in between. Germline V CDR1 and CDR2: SNHLY, FYNNEI. CDR3 nucleotide sequence: TGTGCCAGCAGTGAAAGGCCCGGGGGCACTGAAGCTTTCTTT. It yields the protein CASSERPGGTEAFF.

V gene TRBV7-2 combines with J gene TRBJ1-5; a weak D match, TRBD1 (6 bases). The CDR3 extends over 15 amino acids. V lost 0 bases to trimming and J lost 3 bases, with 9 bases between them. CDR1 and CDR2 (germline): SGHTA, FQGNSA. The CDR3 DNA sequence: TGTGCCAGCAGCTTAGCGTGGGGGCCCAATCAGCCCCAGCATTTT. Protein: CASSLAWGPNQPQHF.

The rearrangement uses TRBV3-1 (or the pseudogene TRBV3-2) and TRBJ1-2; 9 bases match TRBD1. The CDR3 runs to 16 residues. Germline assignment: CDR1 LGHDT and CDR2 YNNKEL (reference sequence). The V and J ends lost 1 base and 4 bases, in that order; junction bases with no gene match: 7. The chain's CDR3 is CASSQVVGQGGYGYTF. The DNA of the CDR3 is TGTGCCAGCAGCCAAGTAGTGGGACAGGGTGGCTATGGCTACACCTTC.

The V call is TRBV6-6, the J call TRBJ2-1; TRBD1 matches at 7 bases. CDR1 MNHNY and CDR2 SVGAGI come from the germline V gene (reference sequence). The CDR3 is 15 amino acids. Unmatched junction bases numbered 9, after V lost 6 bases and J lost 4 bases. CDR3 loop: CASRPDRYLYNEQFF. The CDR3 DNA follows: TGTGCCAGCAGACCGGACAGGTACCTTTACAATGAGCAGTTCTTC.

The rearrangement links TRBV11-2 to TRBJ2-2, with 8 bases matching TRBD1. The CDR3 is 15 residues long. J gave up 7 bases and V 3 bases, and 7 bases lay outside the gene matches. The germline V gene encodes CDR1 SGHAT and CDR2 FQNNGV. CDR3 in amino acids: CASSFLQGDVGELFF. CDR3 coding DNA: TGTGCCAGCAGCTTCTTACAGGGGGATGTCGGGGAGCTGTTTTTT.

The chain combines TRBV5-1 with TRBJ1-6; TRBD1 agrees at 9 bases. Germline V gene sequence: CDR1 SGHRS, CDR2 YFSETQ. CDR3 length: 16 residues. Germline trimming cut 0 bases from V and 8 bases from J; bases unmatched to any gene: 6. CDR3 region: CASSLASGQGYSPLHF. The DNA for the CDR3 is TGCGCCAGCAGCTTGGCGTCGGGACAGGGTTATTCACCCCTCCACTTT.

The chain recombines TRBV19 with TRBJ2-5, with D possibly TRBD1 on 6 matching bases. The V gene's germline CDR1 is LNHDA and CDR2 SQIVND (reference sequence). This CDR3 is 15 amino acids long. Trimming left V 3 bases short and J 7 bases short, with 18 bases between. The CDR3 sequence is CASSIDHRESGTQYF. The CDR3 DNA sequence: TGTGCCAGTAGTATCGACCACAGGGAATCCGGGACCCAGTACTTC.

The chain employs TRBV7-3 and TRBJ2-7; tentative D call: TRBD2 (7 bases). This CDR3 is built from 14 residues. Germline V gene lookup returns CDR1 SGHTA and CDR2 FQGTGA. Trimming removed 2 bases from V and 2 bases from J, with 10 bases in between. CDR3 nucleotide sequence: TGTGCCAGCAGCTTAGCGGGGGCAACCTACGAGCAGTACTTC. It translates to CASSLAGATYEQYF.

The chain recombines TRBV7-3 with TRBJ2-3; 8 bases match TRBD2. Trimming at V came to 5 bases and at J to 4 bases, leaving 5 bases not matched to a gene. The V gene's germline CDR1 is SGHTA and CDR2 FQGTGA. The length of the CDR3 is 14 residues. CDR3: CASSAGLESDTQYF. In nucleotides, the CDR3 is TGTGCCAGCAGCGCGGGACTAGAGTCAGATACGCAGTATTTT.

The chain uses TRBV5-1 and TRBJ2-3, with 10 positions matching TRBD2. The CDR3 is 18 residues long. After removal of 0 bases from V and 8 bases from J, the junction contained 15 bases not matched to a gene. Germline-derived CDR1 and CDR2 are SGHRS and YFSETQ. CDR3 amino acids: CASSLGTERGGLLGTQYF. DNA for the CDR3: TGCGCCAGCAGCTTGGGAACTGAGCGGGGGGGCCTTTTGGGTACGCAGTATTTT.

This clone was detected only a few times. This rearrangement joins TRBV6-4 to TRBJ2-1; TRBD2 agrees at 14 bases. The CDR3 has 14 amino acids. The germline CDR1 and CDR2 sequences are MRHNA and SNTAGT. V dropped 5 bases and J dropped 8; count of bases not matched to a gene: 2. The CDR3 DNA is TGTGCCAGCAGTAGACTAGCGGGAGGGTATGAGCAGTTCTTC. This translates into CASSRLAGGYEQFF.

The chain combines TRBV5-6 with TRBJ2-7, with 7 bases lining up with TRBD1. Trimming cost V 4 bases and J 7 bases; bases outside gene matches: 8. The CDR3 runs to 13 residues. Germline V lookup: CDR1 SGHDT, CDR2 YYEEEE. Written as DNA, the CDR3 is TGTGCCAGCAGCCTTGACAGGGTCGAAGAGCAGTACTTC. Protein: CASSLDRVEEQYF.

The rearrangement links TRBV6-5 to TRBJ1-5; 9 bases are a match to TRBD1. This CDR3 comprises 14 residues. J gave up 1 base and V 6 bases, and 1 base lay outside the gene matches. In germline, CDR1 is MNHEY, CDR2 SVGAGI. DNA for the CDR3: TGTGCCAGCAGCGGGACAGGGAGCAATCAGCCCCAGCATTTT. Its translation: CASSGTGSNQPQHF.

V is TRBV6-2 or TRBV6-3 and J is TRBJ2-7, with 11 bases matching TRBD2. The V and J ends lost 5 bases and 4 bases, in that order; junction bases with no gene match: 4. The germline CDR1 and CDR2 sequences are MNHEY and SVGEGT. The CDR3 loop spans 14 amino acids. The CDR3 DNA reads as TGTGCCAGCAGTCCACTAGCGGGAGCTTACGAGCAGTACTTC. It yields the protein CASSPLAGAYEQYF.

The chain links TRBV7-3 to TRBJ2-1, with 11 bases matching TRBD2. Looked up from germline, CDR1 is SGHTA and CDR2 is FQGTGA. The V and J ends lost 1 base and 5 bases, in that order; junction bases with no gene match: 13. The CDR3 covers 19 residues. CDR3 amino acids: CASSLKVTSGMVSDNEQFF. DNA of the CDR3: TGTGCCAGCAGCTTAAAAGTGACTAGCGGGATGGTTAGCGACAATGAGCAGTTCTTC.

The genes are TRBV15 and TRBJ2-3; 12 bases agree with TRBD2. This CDR3 contains 18 residues. Losses at the gene ends were 1 base for V and 0 bases for J; bases not matched to a gene: 5. CDR1 and CDR2 (germline): LNHNV, YYDKDF (reference sequence). The CDR3 DNA reads TGTGCCACCAGCAGAGCACTAGCGGGGGGTTCTAGCACAGATACGCAGTATTTT. This codes for CATSRALAGGSSTDTQYF.

The chain employs TRBV3-1 (or the pseudogene TRBV3-2) and TRBJ2-2; 11 bases match TRBD2. The CDR3 spans 19 residues. Losses at the gene ends were 4 bases for V and 4 bases for J; bases not matched to a gene: 14. Germline loops: CDR1 LGHDT, CDR2 YNNKEL (reference sequence). The CDR3 DNA is TGTGCCAGCAGCCTCTCGAGTCTGGGACTAGCGGAGACCACCGGGGAGCTGTTTTTT. Protein sequence: CASSLSSLGLAETTGELFF.

The CDR3, as DNA: TGTGCCAGCAGCTTACAGGTTTTCCCTAGCGGGGGTTCAACCGGGGAGCTGTTTTTT. It specifies CASSLQVFPSGGSTGELFF. This chain uses TRBV5-6 with TRBJ2-2, with 10 bases lining up with TRBD2. V dropped 2 bases and J dropped 5; count of bases not matched to a gene: 15. Germline CDR1 is SGHDT and CDR2 is YYEEEE. CDR3 length: 19 residues. Based on the CDR3 plus reference TRBV5-6 and TRBJ2-2, the full variable domain is DAGVTQSPTHLIKTRGQQVTLRCSPKSGHDTVSWYQQALGQGPQFIFQYYEEEERQRGNFPDRFSGHQFPNYSSELNVNALLLGDSALYLCASSLQVFPSGGSTGELFFGEGSRLTVL.

The chain uses TRBV7-3 and TRBJ2-7; TRBD2 matches at 7 bases. Trimming removed 5 bases from V and 7 bases from J; junction bases left unmatched: 11. This CDR3 region has 14 residues. CDR1 SGHTA and CDR2 FQGTGA come from the germline V gene. CDR3 in amino acids: CASSPSTSPGEQYF. CDR3 bases: TGTGCCAGCAGCCCTTCGACTAGCCCGGGGGAGCAGTACTTC.

The chain employs TRBV6-2 or TRBV6-3 and TRBJ2-3; TRBD1 aligns across 9 bases. V shed 4 bases, J shed 2 bases, and the junction held 4 bases outside the gene matches. Per the germline V gene, CDR1 is MNHEY and CDR2 is SVGEGT. This CDR3 is built from 15 residues. CDR3 in amino acids: CASSLGQGHTDTQYF. The DNA of the CDR3 is TGTGCCAGCAGTTTAGGACAGGGGCACACAGATACGCAGTATTTT.

The chain carries TRBV24-1 and TRBJ1-5, with unresolved D. The CDR3 spans 13 residues. CDR1 and CDR2 (germline): KGHDR, SFDVKD. The ends were cut back, 5 bases at V and 5 bases at J, with 9 bases in the middle. The chain's CDR3 is CATSGNRDQPQHF. The CDR3 bases are TGTGCCACCAGTGGTAACCGGGATCAGCCCCAGCATTTT.

V usage is TRBV11-2 and J usage is TRBJ1-1; no definite D call. The CDR3 runs 13 residues. Per germline, CDR1 SGHAT and CDR2 FQNNGV. Trimming shortened V by 3 bases and J by 0 bases, and 5 bases separated the two germline ends. This chain's CDR3 is CASSFQVNTEAFF. The CDR3 DNA reads TGTGCCAGCAGCTTCCAGGTGAACACTGAAGCTTTCTTT.

The chain recombines TRBV5-4 with TRBJ2-1, with TRBD1 matching over 8 bases. V gave up 4 bases and J gave up 10 bases; unmatched junction bases: 10. The CDR3 extends over 14 amino acids. Germline loops: CDR1 SGHNT, CDR2 YYREEE (reference sequence). CDR3 sequence (DNA): TGTGCCAGCAGCCCCTGGACAGGGTTCAGGGAGCAGTTCTTC. Protein sequence: CASSPWTGFREQFF.

The gene calls are TRBV11-2 and TRBJ1-3; 8 bases are a match to TRBD1. The CDR3 covers 16 residues. J gave up 2 bases and V 4 bases, and 7 bases lay outside the gene matches. The germline CDR1 and CDR2 sequences are SGHAT and FQNNGV. DNA for the CDR3: TGTGCCAGCAGCTCTGCGGACAGGGTTGCTGGAAACACCATATATTTT. It specifies CASSSADRVAGNTIYF.

The chain couples TRBV19 to TRBJ2-3, with D tentatively TRBD2 (6 bases). The germline CDR1 and CDR2 sequences are LNHDA and SQIVND (reference sequence). V lost 3 bases and J lost 4, with 17 bases in between. The CDR3 runs 16 residues. The CDR3 reads CASSISPAGSADTQYF. For the CDR3, the DNA is TGTGCCAGTAGTATTAGCCCCGCGGGGTCAGCAGATACGCAGTATTTT.

V gene TRBV18 combines with J gene TRBJ2-1, with 10 bases aligning to TRBD2. Germline CDR1 reads KGHSH; CDR2 reads LQKENI. The CDR3 contains 15 residues. J was trimmed by 1 base and V by 6 bases; bases with no gene match: 3. CDR3 nucleotides: TGTGCCAGCTCCGAGCGGGAGGGTTCCTACAATGAGCAGTTCTTC. This translates into CASSEREGSYNEQFF.

This sequence joins TRBV25-1 and TRBJ1-2; 8 bases align to TRBD1. The ends lost 7 bases at V and 8 bases at J; junction bases unmatched: 12. The CDR3 covers 14 residues. The germline V gene encodes CDR1 MGHDK and CDR2 SYGVNS. The CDR3 bases are TGTGCCAGCACCAAGTCCGGGACAGGTTACGGCTACACCTTC. It specifies CASTKSGTGYGYTF.

The sample holds one count of this clone. Written as DNA, the CDR3 is TGCGCCAGCAGCCCCGGGGGGACAGGGACGAGTTGGACTGAAGCTTTCTTT. Translation: CASSPGGTGTSWTEAFF. This sequence joins TRBV5-1 and TRBJ1-1, with TRBD1 matching over 9 bases. CDR1 and CDR2 (germline): SGHRS, YFSETQ. The CDR3 has 17 amino acids. Losses at the gene ends were 4 bases for V and 5 bases for J; bases not matched to a gene: 15.

The V gene is TRBV15, the J gene TRBJ2-5; 7 bases fit TRBD2. V was clipped by 0 bases and J by 4 bases; unmatched bases: 5. The CDR3 is 15 residues long. Germline CDR1 LNHNV, CDR2 YYDKDF (reference sequence). The CDR3 loop is CATSRDIGGGETQYF. CDR3 DNA sequence: TGTGCCACCAGCAGAGATATCGGCGGGGGAGAGACCCAGTACTTC.